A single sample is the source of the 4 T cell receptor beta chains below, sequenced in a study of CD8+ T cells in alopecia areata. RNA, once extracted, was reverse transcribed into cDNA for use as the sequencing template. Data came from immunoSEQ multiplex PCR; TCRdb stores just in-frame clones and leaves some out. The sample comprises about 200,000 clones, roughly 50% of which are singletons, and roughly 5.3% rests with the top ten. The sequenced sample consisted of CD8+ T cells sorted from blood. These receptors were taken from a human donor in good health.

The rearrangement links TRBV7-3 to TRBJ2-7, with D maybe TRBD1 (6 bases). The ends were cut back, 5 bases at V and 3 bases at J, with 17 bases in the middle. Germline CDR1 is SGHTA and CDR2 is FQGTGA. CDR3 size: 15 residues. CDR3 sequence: CASSQNRDWGYEQYF. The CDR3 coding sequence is TGTGCCAGCAGCCAGAACAGGGATTGGGGCTACGAGCAGTACTTC.

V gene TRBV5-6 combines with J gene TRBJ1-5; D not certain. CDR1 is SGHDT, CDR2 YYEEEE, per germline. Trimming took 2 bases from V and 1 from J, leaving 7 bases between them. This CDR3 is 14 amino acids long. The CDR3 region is CASSLSPSNQPQHF. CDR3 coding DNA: TGTGCCAGCAGCTTATCACCGAGCAATCAGCCCCAGCATTTT.

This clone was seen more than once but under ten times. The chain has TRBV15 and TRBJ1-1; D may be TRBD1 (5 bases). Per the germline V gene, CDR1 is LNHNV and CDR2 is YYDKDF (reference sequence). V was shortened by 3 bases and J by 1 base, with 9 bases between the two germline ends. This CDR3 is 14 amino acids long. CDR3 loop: CATSSERGNTEAFF. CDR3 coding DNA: TGTGCCACCAGCAGTGAGAGGGGGAACACTGAAGCTTTCTTT. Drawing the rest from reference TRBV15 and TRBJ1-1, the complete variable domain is DAMVIQNPRYQVTQFGKPVTLSCSQTLNHNVMYWYQQKSSQAPKLLFHYYDKDFNNEADTPDNFQSRRPNTSFCFLDIRSPGLGDTAMYLCATSSERGNTEAFFGQGTRLTVV.

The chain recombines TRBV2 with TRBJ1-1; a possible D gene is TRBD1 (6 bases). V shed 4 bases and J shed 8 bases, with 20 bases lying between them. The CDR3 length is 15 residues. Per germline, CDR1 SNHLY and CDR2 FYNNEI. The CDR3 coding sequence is TGTGCCAGCAGTGTGGCGGTGAGGTGGACAGCGGAAGCTTTCTTT. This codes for CASSVAVRWTAEAFF.